The present T cell receptor beta chain was sequenced within a study of T cell changes during pregnancy in multiple sclerosis. Measured with immunoSEQ multiplex PCR; TCRdb has only the in-frame clones, and not every one. The repertoire includes more than 55,000 clones, 80% to 90% of them detected once, and around 0.38% sits in the top ten. The CDR3 has 15 amino acids. Looked up from germline, CDR1 is SGHTA and CDR2 is FQGNSA. After removal of 2 bases from V and 6 bases from J, the junction contained 5 bases not matched to a gene. The chain links TRBV7-2 to TRBJ2-1, with 9 bases that match TRBD1. This TCR was sampled from a female donor with multiple sclerosis, enrolled in a pregnancy study. The sequencing used CD4+ T cells from peripheral blood mononuclear cells, collected in the third trimester of pregnancy. The CDR3: CASSLPDRGSNEQFF. In DNA, the CDR3 is TGTGCCAGCAGCTTACCCGACAGGGGGTCCAATGAGCAGTTCTTC.